Presented here are 17 T cell receptor beta chains from one specimen sequenced in a study of regulatory T cells in long-lasting Graves disease. The time point: newly diagnosed GD, antithyroid drugs for less than 3 months. Extracted RNA from PBMCs served as the source of the TCR library. Arm-PCR of CDR3 regions with iRepertoire HTBI primers generated TCR beta libraries. TCRdb re-called the multiplex PCR reads with MiXCR, one entry per CDR3 protein. Of hundreds of thousands of distinct CDR3 sequences detected, around 15% appear once; the ten largest clones hold roughly 18%. These data also formed part of another study, on T cells in Graves' hyperthyroidism and ophthalmopathy.

The material was peripheral blood mononuclear cells (PBMCs), obtained at new diagnosis, from a patient treated with antithyroid drugs. These receptors all come from a woman aged 25 to 39 with Graves disease.

The V call is TRBV7-9, the J call TRBJ1-2; no reliable D call. This CDR3 spans 13 amino acids. V was trimmed by 4 bases and J by 6 bases, leaving 12 bases between them. The germline V gene encodes CDR1 SEHNR and CDR2 FQNEAQ (reference sequence). The CDR3 nucleotides are TGTGCCAGCAGCTCCGCGGATCTCCATGGCTACACCTTC. Amino acids: CASSSADLHGYTF. The full variable domain, completed using reference TRBV7-9 and TRBJ1-2, is DTGVSQNPRHKITKRGQNVTFRCDPISEHNRLYWYRQTLGQGPEFLTYFQNEAQLEKSRLLSDRFSAERPKGSFSTLEIQRTEQGDSAMYLCASSSADLHGYTFGSGTRLTVV.

There are a few counts of this clonotype. J is TRBJ2-1 and V is TRBV6-1; no firm D call. Trimming took off 6 bases at V and 0 bases at J, with 12 bases between the two ends. CDR1 and CDR2 from the germline V gene are MNHNS and SASEGT. CDR3 size: 15 residues. Here the CDR3 DNA reads TGTGCCAGCAGACAAGACCGGAGCTCCTACAATGAGCAGTTCTTC. This sequence encodes CASRQDRSSYNEQFF.

The rearrangement links TRBV7-9 to TRBJ2-3, with 13 bases identical to TRBD2. CDR1 and CDR2 from the germline V gene are SEHNR and FQNEAQ (reference sequence). Unmatched junction bases numbered 8, after V lost 6 bases and J lost 5 bases. The CDR3 has 16 residues. CDR3 sequence (DNA): TGTGCCAGCAGTTTCGGACTAGCGGGAGTGAAAGATACGCAGTATTTT. Amino acid sequence: CASSFGLAGVKDTQYF.

A few counts support this clonotype. V is TRBV5-6 and J is TRBJ1-5; D is possibly TRBD1 (5 bases). V lost 2 bases to trimming and J lost 6 bases, with 12 bases between them. Germline CDR1 reads SGHDT; CDR2 reads YYEEEE. The CDR3 contains 14 residues. This CDR3 reads CASSLGAESQPQHF. The CDR3 DNA is TGTGCCAGCAGCTTAGGGGCAGAAAGTCAGCCCCAGCATTTT.

The genes are TRBV7-2 and TRBJ2-7; D call uncertain. Trimming removed 4 bases at V and 3 bases at J, with 16 bases between. The CDR3 consists of 15 residues. CDR1 SGHTA and CDR2 FQGNSA come from the germline V gene. CDR3 coding DNA: TGTGCCAGCAGCTCGCGGATCGGCGGCAGCTACGAGCAGTACTTC. Encoded protein: CASSSRIGGSYEQYF.

Comment on this clonotype: A much larger clone lies a single base off, so this may be a read error. The CDR3 nucleotides read TGTGCCAGCAGTGATAGCGGACAGGGGTCGGGTGAGCAGTTCTTC. It is translated as CASSDSGQGSGEQFF. This chain links TRBV27 with TRBJ2-5; 9 bases map to TRBD1. The J call is in doubt because the DNA end fits TRBJ2-1 better. This CDR3 is built from 15 residues. CDR1 and CDR2 from the germline V gene are MNHEY and SMNVEV (reference sequence).

For this clonotype: A junction end diverges from the germline sequence, so it may reflect a read error. This chain links TRBV7-7 with TRBJ1-6, with D tentatively TRBD1 (5 bases). CDR1 SSHAT and CDR2 FNYEAQ come from the germline V gene (reference sequence). This CDR3 contains 16 residues. This CDR3 reads CASTPGSGRANSPLHF. For the CDR3, the DNA is TGTGCTAGCACGCCGGGTTCGGGCAGGGCTAATTCACCCCTCCACTTT.

This clonotype was counted ten times or more. The genes are TRBV28 and TRBJ1-4; 8 bases align to TRBD1. The V and J ends lost 8 bases and 7 bases, in that order; junction bases with no gene match: 9. The CDR3 extends over 14 amino acids. The germline V gene has CDR1 MDHEN and CDR2 SYDVKM. The CDR3 region is CASLDRGRGEKLFF. CDR3 coding DNA: TGTGCCAGCCTTGACAGGGGAAGAGGTGAAAAACTGTTTTTT.

The sample holds a few counts of this clonotype. This sequence joins TRBV20-1 and TRBJ2-3, with TRBD2 identical over 7 bases. Trimming cost V 5 bases and J 1 base; bases outside gene matches: 6. This CDR3 region has 14 residues. CDR1 DFQATT and CDR2 SNEGSKA come from the germline V gene (reference sequence). The CDR3 spells CSAQSSGRTDTQYF. Written as DNA, the CDR3 is TGCAGTGCTCAGAGTAGCGGGCGCACAGATACGCAGTATTTT.

The chain recombines TRBV27 with TRBJ1-1; 9 nucleotides align to TRBD1. The CDR3 consists of 15 residues. V lost 10 bases, J lost 6 bases, and 15 bases stayed unmatched. Germline lookup yields CDR1 MNHEY and CDR2 SMNVEV (reference sequence). CDR3 in DNA: TGTGCCACCGAACTACAGGGGGCAAGGGGGGCTGAAGCTTTCTTT. It specifies CATELQGARGAEAFF.

In the case of this clonotype: Since a much larger clone is just one base distant, this may be a read error. The chain has TRBV20-1 and TRBJ2-3, with 7 positions matching TRBD2. With V trimmed by 8 bases and J by 0 bases, 5 bases remained unmatched. The CDR3 sequence is 13 residues long. Germline CDR1 is DFQATT and CDR2 is SNEGSKA (reference sequence). Here the CDR3 reads CSRAAGSTDTQYF. The CDR3 DNA reads as TGCAGTCGAGCAGCGGGGAGCACAGATACGCAGTATTTT.

This clonotype was counted a few times. The chain couples TRBV3-1 to TRBJ1-5; the D is unclear. The CDR3 consists of 17 residues. Germline V gene sequence: CDR1 LGHDT, CDR2 YNNKEL (reference sequence). The V end was cut by 0 bases, the J end by 0 bases, with 12 bases between. The CDR3 region has the DNA TGTGCCAGCAGCCAAGATAGGACGGGTTATAGCAATCAGCCCCAGCATTTT. Amino acids: CASSQDRTGYSNQPQHF. The complete variable domain, with remaining parts taken from reference TRBV3-1 and TRBJ1-5, reads DTAVSQTPKYLVTQMGNDKSIKCEQNLGHDTMYWYKQDSKKFLKIMFSYNNKELIINETVPNRFSPKSPDKAHLNLHINSLELGDSAVYFCASSQDRTGYSNQPQHFGDGTRLSIL.

This clonotype has ten or more counts. V is TRBV2 and J is TRBJ2-5; D is possibly TRBD2 (5 bases). Trimming removed 4 bases from V and 2 bases from J, with 8 bases in between. The CDR3 is made up of 13 amino acids. Germline CDR1 is SNHLY and CDR2 is FYNNEI. For the CDR3, the DNA is TGTGCCAGCAGTGGCCGAGGGCAAGAGACCCAGTACTTC. Translated: CASSGRGQETQYF.

This clonotype was picked up many times. The chain carries TRBV25-1 and TRBJ1-5; no clear D. The CDR3 totals 14 residues. CDR1 is MGHDK and CDR2 is SYGVNS in the germline V gene. Trimming pared 3 bases from V and 1 base from J, leaving 7 bases between. CDR3 sequence: CASSESLSNQPQHF. CDR3 in DNA: TGTGCCAGCAGTGAGTCCTTAAGCAATCAGCCCCAGCATTTT. The variable domain in full, with the rest retrieved from reference TRBV25-1 and TRBJ1-5, is EADIYQTPRYLVIGTGKKITLECSQTMGHDKMYWYQQDPGMELHLIHYSYGVNSTEKGDLSSESTVSRIRTEHFPLTLESARPSHTSQYLCASSESLSNQPQHFGDGTRLSIL.

This chain joins TRBV27 and TRBJ2-7; D may be TRBD2 (6 bases). The V gene lost 3 bases and the J gene lost 6 bases, with 15 bases spanning the gap. Germline values: CDR1 MNHEY, CDR2 SMNVEV (reference sequence). The CDR3 runs to 14 residues. The CDR3 spells CASSFGREAAEQYF. The DNA for the CDR3 is TGTGCCAGCAGTTTTGGGCGGGAAGCTGCCGAGCAGTACTTC.

The chain joins TRBV6-5 to TRBJ2-7; 7 positions match TRBD1. Germline CDR1 is MNHEY and CDR2 is SVGAGI. This CDR3 region has 12 residues. Losses at the gene ends were 3 bases for V and 9 bases for J; bases not matched to a gene: 5. CDR3 sequence: CASSYTGDVQYF. Written as DNA, the CDR3 is TGTGCCAGCAGTTATACAGGGGACGTGCAGTACTTC.

The rearrangement joins TRBV20-1 to TRBJ2-7, with TRBD2 matching 8 bases. The CDR3 consists of 15 residues. CDR1 DFQATT and CDR2 SNEGSKA come from the germline V gene (reference sequence). The V segment lost 1 base and the J segment 5 bases; nucleotides outside the gene matches: 10. In DNA form, the CDR3 reads TGCAGTGCTAGAGGTGATCGACTAGCGTTGAACGAGCAGTACTTC. Its protein product is CSARGDRLALNEQYF.